This T cell receptor (beta chain) was profiled in a study of CD8 T cells in ankylosing spondylitis. Study-level findings and limits: Made up of several highly homologous variants, a TCR beta motif appeared characteristic of ankylosing spondylitis blood. Disease-linked clones bore a CD8+ phenotype and were relatively rare in peripheral blood. Some of the motif variants had earlier been found in reactive arthritis patients' fluid and blood. The authors reported significant enrichment of disease-linked clones in matched ankylosing spondylitis synovial fluid.

This clonotype was counted at least ten times. Its antigen is not known. Germline CDR1 MGHRA, CDR2 YSYEKL. The CDR3 sequence is 13 residues long. V lost 7 bases and J lost 9; bases outside the gene matches: 9. Quantitative 5'-RACE with molecular barcodes produced the TCR beta libraries. In TCRdb, the 5' RACE reads were re-called with MiXCR into one record per CDR3 protein. The sample lists about 510,000 distinct CDR3 sequences, under 5.5% occurring once. The chain uses TRBV4-1 and TRBJ2-1; 7 bases match TRBD2. This receptor was taken from a male donor with ankylosing spondylitis. Sequences were obtained from blood, either unsorted or a sorted T cell fraction (not recorded which). The CDR3: CASTAGAIGEQFF. The DNA of the CDR3 is TGCGCCAGCACGGCGGGAGCGATTGGTGAGCAGTTCTTC.